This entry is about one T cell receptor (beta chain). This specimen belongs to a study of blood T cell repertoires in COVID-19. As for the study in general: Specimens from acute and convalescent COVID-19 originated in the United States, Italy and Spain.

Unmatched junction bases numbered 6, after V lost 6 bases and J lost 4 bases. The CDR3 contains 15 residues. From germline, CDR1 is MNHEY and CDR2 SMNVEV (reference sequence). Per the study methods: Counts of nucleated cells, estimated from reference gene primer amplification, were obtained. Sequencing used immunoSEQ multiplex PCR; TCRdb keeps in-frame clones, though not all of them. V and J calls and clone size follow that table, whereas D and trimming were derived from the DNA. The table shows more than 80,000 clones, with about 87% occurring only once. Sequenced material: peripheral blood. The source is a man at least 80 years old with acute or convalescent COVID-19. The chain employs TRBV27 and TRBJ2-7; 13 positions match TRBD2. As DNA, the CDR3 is TGTGCCAGCAGACGACTAGCGGGAGGCCATTACGAGCAGTACTTC. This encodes CASRRLAGGHYEQYF.